This T cell receptor (beta chain) was retrieved from a study of blood T cell repertoires in COVID-19. Study as a whole: Sites in the United States, Italy and Spain provided acute and convalescent COVID-19 samples.

Trimming stripped 0 bases from V and 8 bases from J, with 17 bases between. Germline V gene data show CDR1 as SGHTS and CDR2 as YDEGEE. The CDR3 runs 15 residues. As originally analysed: It was from reference gene primer amplification that nucleated cell counts were estimated. The repertoire was sequenced with immunoSEQ multiplex PCR; TCRdb's copy has only in-frame clones and lacks some. From that table come the V and J calls and clone size; the DNA was used to work out D and trimming. The data contain around 230,000 clones, over 80% of them singletons. The gene calls are TRBV5-8 and TRBJ1-2; unclear D gene. Specimen: peripheral blood. This clonotype was obtained from a man in his forties or fifties with acute or convalescent COVID-19. CDR3 residues: CASSLAGNYWGGYTF. The CDR3 DNA reads as TGTGCCAGCAGCTTGGCCGGGAACTACTGGGGAGGCTACACCTTC.